The present T cell receptor (beta chain) was sequenced within a study of identifying expanded T cells in peripheral blood. Using immunoSEQ multiplex PCR, the repertoire was profiled, and TCRdb retains in-frame clones only, with some absent. The sample holds tens of thousands of clones, around nine tenths seen once. During the collection period, no donor immune events like infections were recorded. Trimming at V came to 5 bases and at J to 0 bases, leaving 8 bases not matched to a gene. CDR3 length: 18 residues. Germline assignment: CDR1 SEHNR and CDR2 FQNEAQ (reference sequence). What was sequenced was blood. The sequence came from a person aged 18 to 75 in good health. The chain recombines TRBV7-9 with TRBJ2-6; 9 bases agree with TRBD1. The CDR3 spells CASSRLGQGYSGANVLTF. As DNA, the CDR3 is TGTGCCAGCAGCCGATTAGGACAGGGGTACTCTGGGGCCAACGTCCTGACTTTC.